A single sample is the source of the 2 T cell receptor beta chains below, sequenced in a study of cytomegalovirus exposure and HLA in healthy donors. PCR used 60 Vbeta primers and 13 Jbeta primers. Profiling relied on immunoSEQ multiplex PCR, and the TCRdb table lists in-frame clones only, not all of them. The table records fewer than 110,000 clones, approximately 70% of them present only once. What was sequenced was PBMCs. These TCRs come from a woman aged 45 to 65 in good health and CMV-seronegative.

In DNA, the CDR3 is TGTGCCAGCAGTCCCCGACAGAGAGTCTACGAGCAGTACTTC. Amino acid sequence: CASSPRQRVYEQYF. The chain recombines TRBV27 with TRBJ2-7; D is perhaps TRBD1 (5 bases). CDR3 length: 14 amino acids. The germline V gene encodes CDR1 MNHEY and CDR2 SMNVEV (reference sequence). V gave up 5 bases and J gave up 3 bases, with 14 bases separating them.

The chain recombines TRBV15 with TRBJ2-5, with TRBD1 as a possible D gene (6 bases). Matching the DNA end better, TRBJ2-7 makes the J call doubtful. The germline gives CDR1 LNHNV, CDR2 YYDKDF (reference sequence). The CDR3 is 13 residues long. This chain's CDR3 is CATSLPPGVEQYF. DNA of the CDR3: TGTGCCACCAGCCTCCCCCCAGGGGTCGAGCAGTACTTC.